This paragraph reports one TCR beta chain. The antigen is not known. These data are taken from a study of beta chain features in type 1 diabetes. Study conclusions and caveats: Shorter TCRB CDR3s, moderately but significantly so, were found in Type 1 diabetes patients in all four CD4+ subsets.

The investigators reverse transcribed all of the isolated RNA, so they sequenced expressed TCRB transcripts. The repertoire was sequenced with immunoSEQ multiplex PCR; TCRdb's copy has only in-frame clones and lacks some. Among 500,000 to 650,000 clones listed, around 12% were seen once. Input material: naive CD4+ T cells from blood. The sequence was collected from a man aged 30 to 45 with type 1 diabetes.

The CDR3 loop reads CASSVTSGDPGELFF. CDR3 nucleotide sequence: TGTGCCAGCAGCGTTACTAGCGGGGATCCCGGGGAGCTGTTTTTT. The chain combines TRBV9 with TRBJ2-2; 10 positions agree with TRBD2. The germline gives CDR1 SGDLS, CDR2 YYNGEE. The ends lost 2 bases at V and 6 bases at J; junction bases unmatched: 4. The CDR3 runs to 15 residues.